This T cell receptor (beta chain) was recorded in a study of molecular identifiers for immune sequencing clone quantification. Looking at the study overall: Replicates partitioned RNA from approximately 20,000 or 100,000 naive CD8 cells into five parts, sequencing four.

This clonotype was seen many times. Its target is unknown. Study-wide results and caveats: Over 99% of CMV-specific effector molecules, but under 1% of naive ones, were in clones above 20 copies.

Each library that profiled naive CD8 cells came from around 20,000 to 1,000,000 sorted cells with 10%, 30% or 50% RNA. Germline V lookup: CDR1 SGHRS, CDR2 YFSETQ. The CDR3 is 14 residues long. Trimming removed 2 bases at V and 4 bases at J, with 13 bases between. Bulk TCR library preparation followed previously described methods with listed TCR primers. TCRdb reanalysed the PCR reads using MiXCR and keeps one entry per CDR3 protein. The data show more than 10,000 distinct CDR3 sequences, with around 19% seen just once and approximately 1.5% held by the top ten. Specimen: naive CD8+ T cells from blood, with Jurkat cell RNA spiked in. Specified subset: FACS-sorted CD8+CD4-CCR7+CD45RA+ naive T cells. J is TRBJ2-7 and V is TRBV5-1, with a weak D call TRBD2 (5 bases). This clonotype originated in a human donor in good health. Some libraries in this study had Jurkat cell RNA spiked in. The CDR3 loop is CASSFFSGSYEQYF. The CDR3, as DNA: TGCGCCAGCAGCTTTTTCAGCGGATCTTACGAGCAGTACTTC.